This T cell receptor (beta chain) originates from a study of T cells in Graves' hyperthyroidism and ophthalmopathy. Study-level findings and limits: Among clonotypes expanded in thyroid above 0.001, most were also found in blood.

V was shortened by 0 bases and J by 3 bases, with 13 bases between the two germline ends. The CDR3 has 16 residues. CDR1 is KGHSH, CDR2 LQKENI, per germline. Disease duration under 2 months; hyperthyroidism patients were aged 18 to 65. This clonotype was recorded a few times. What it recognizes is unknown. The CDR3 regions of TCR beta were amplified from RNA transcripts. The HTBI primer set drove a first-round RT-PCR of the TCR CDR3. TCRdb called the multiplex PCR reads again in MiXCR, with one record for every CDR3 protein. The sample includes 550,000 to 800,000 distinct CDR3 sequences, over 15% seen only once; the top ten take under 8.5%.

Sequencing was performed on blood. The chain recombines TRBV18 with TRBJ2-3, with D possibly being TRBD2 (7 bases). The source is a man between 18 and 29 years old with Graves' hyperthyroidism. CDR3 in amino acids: CASSPPGGALTDTQYF. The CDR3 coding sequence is TGTGCCAGCTCACCACCGGGGGGGGCGCTTACAGATACGCAGTATTTT.